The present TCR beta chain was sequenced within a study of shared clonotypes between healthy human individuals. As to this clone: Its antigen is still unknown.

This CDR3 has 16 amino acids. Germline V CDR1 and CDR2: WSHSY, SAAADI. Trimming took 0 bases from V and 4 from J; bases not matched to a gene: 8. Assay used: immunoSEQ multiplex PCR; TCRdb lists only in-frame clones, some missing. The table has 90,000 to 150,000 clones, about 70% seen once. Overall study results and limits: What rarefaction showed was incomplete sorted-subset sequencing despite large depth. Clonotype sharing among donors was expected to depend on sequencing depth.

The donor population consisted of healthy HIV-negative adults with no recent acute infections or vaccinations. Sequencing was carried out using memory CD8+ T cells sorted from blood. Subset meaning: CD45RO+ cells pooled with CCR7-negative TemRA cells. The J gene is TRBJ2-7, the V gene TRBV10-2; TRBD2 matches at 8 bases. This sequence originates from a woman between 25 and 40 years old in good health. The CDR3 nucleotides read TGCGCCAGCAGTGAGTCGATGGCGGGAGGAGGATACGAGCAGTACTTC. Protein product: CASSESMAGGGYEQYF.